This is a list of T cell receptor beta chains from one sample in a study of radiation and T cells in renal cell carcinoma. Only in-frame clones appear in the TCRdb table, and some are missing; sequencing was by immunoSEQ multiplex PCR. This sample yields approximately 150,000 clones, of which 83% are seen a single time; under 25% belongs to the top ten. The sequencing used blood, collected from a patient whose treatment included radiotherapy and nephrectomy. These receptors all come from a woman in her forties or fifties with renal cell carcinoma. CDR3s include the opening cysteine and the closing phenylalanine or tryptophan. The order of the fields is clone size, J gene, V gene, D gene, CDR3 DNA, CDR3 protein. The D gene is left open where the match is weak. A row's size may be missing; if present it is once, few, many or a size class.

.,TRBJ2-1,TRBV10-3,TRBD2,TGTGCCACCCTGGCGGGAGGTGGGTCCTACAATGAGCAGTTCTTC,CATLAGGGSYNEQFF
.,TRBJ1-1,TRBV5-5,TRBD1,TGTGCCAGCAGCTTGTGGGGTCGGGCAGGGGGAATGAACACTGAAGCTTTCTTT,CASSLWGRAGGMNTEAFF
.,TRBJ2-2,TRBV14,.,TGTGCCAGCAGGGATTACAGAAACACCGGGGAGCTGTTTTTT,CASRDYRNTGELFF
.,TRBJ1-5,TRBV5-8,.,TGTGCCAGCAGCGCGGCAGGGCGAGGTCAGCCCCAGCATTTT,CASSAAGRGQPQHF
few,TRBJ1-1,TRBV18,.,TGTGCCAGCTCACCACCGGGTCGAAAATACACTGAAGCTTTCTTT,CASSPPGRKYTEAFF
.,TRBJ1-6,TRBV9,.,TGTGCCAGCAGCGTAGAGCCTTCACTGGGTTCACCCCTCCACTTT,CASSVEPSLGSPLHF
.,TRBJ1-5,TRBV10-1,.,TGCGCCAGTTCGGACGGGAATCAGCCCCAGCATTTT,CASSDGNQPQHF
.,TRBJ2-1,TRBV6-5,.,TGTGCCAGCAGCGCGGCAGGCTACAATGAGCAGTTCTTC,CASSAAGYNEQFF
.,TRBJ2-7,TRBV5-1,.,TGCGCCAGCAGCTTGTCCAGGGAGAGCGAGCAGTACTTC,CASSLSRESEQYF
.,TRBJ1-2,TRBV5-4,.,TGTGCCAGCAGCTTGCGGGGGCAAAGTGGCTACACCTTC,CASSLRGQSGYTF
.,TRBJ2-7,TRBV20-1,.,TGCAGTGCTAGACGAGGTTACGAGCAGTACTTC,CSARRGYEQYF
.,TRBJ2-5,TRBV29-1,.,TGCAGCGCAGGAACAGGGAGTGGTCTGGAGACCCAGTACTTC,CSAGTGSGLETQYF
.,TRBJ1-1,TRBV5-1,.,TGCGCCAGCAGCTTGGGGGGCGAGGGCACTGAAGCTTTCTTT,CASSLGGEGTEAFF
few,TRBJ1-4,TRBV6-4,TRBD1,TGTGCCAGCAGTGACTCCGGGACAGGGAATGAAAAACTGTTTTTT,CASSDSGTGNEKLFF
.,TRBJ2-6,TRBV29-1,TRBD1,TGCAGCGTCGGGACAGGGAGCTCTGGGGCCAACGTCCTGACTTTC,CSVGTGSSGANVLTF
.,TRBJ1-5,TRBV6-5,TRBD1,TGTGCCAGCAGGGGACAGGGGGGAAGTCAGCCCCAGCATTTT,CASRGQGGSQPQHF
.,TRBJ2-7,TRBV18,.,TGTGCCAGCTCACCACCGGTCGGGGTCCACGAGCAGTACTTC,CASSPPVGVHEQYF
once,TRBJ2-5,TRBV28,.,TGTGCCAGCAGAATACCCGGCGGACCCACGCACTTC,CASRIPGGPTHF
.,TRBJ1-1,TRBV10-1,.,TGCGCCAGCAGTGAGTCTCGAGGGATGGTTGAAGCTTTCTTT,CASSESRGMVEAFF
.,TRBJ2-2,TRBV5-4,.,TGTGCCAGCAGCGAGACGGCGGGCGGGGAGCTGTTTTTT,CASSETAGGELFF
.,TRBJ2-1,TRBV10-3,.,TGTGCCATCAGGATACAGGGAAGTGACAATGAGCAGTTCTTC,CAIRIQGSDNEQFF
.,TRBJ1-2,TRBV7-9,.,TGTGCCAGCAGCTTAGGGTCAGGATACAACTATGGCTACACCTTC,CASSLGSGYNYGYTF
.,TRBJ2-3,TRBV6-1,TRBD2,TGTGCCAGCAGTGGCCCTAGGCGGGGGGGTGCGGATACGCAGTATTTT,CASSGPRRGGADTQYF
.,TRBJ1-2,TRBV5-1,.,TGCGCCAGCAGCGTAGGGGGGTCTAACTATGGCTACACCTTC,CASSVGGSNYGYTF
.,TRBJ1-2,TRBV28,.,TGTGCCGCCAGGGGCTGGGGCCGTTTGGGCTACACCTTC,CAARGWGRLGYTF
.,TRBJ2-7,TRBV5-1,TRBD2,TGCGCCAGCAGCCCAATGACTAGCGCGCACTACGAGCAGTACTTC,CASSPMTSAHYEQYF
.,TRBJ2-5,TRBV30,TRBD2,TGTGCTAGACAGACGGGGGGGAACGACCAGTACTTC,CARQTGGNDQYF
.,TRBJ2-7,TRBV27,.,TGTGCCAGCAGTTTATCCGTTAGGGGGAGAGCTACCCCATTTAGTTTTCGCGAGCAGTACTTC,CASSLSVRGRATPFSFREQYF
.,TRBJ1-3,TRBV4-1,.,TGCGCCAGCAGCCCGCACTCTGGAAACACCATATATTTT,CASSPHSGNTIYF
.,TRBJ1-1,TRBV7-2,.,TGTGCCAGCAGCCCCAATGGACAGTTCTCTGAAGCTTTCTTT,CASSPNGQFSEAFF
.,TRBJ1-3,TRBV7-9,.,TGTGCCAGCAGCCAAGGGAGTTTGGACGGAAACACCATATATTTT,CASSQGSLDGNTIYF
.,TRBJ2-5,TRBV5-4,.,TGTGCCAGCAGCTTGTTGGTGGAAAGAAGGTCTGTGTCGGAGACCCAGTACTTC,CASSLLVERRSVSETQYF
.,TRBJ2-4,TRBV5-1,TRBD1,TGCGCCAGCAGCTTGGGATGGGGACAGGGGACGGTCAACATTCAGTACTTC,CASSLGWGQGTVNIQYF
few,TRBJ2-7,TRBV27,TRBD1,TGTGCCAGCAGTGATGACAGGGGGCACCGTACGGTCGAGCAGTACTTC,CASSDDRGHRTVEQYF
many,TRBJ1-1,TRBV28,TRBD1,TGTGCCAGCATGACAGGGAGCACTGAAGCTTTCTTT,CASMTGSTEAFF
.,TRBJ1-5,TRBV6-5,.,TGTGCCAGCAGAAGGGCGGTCGATAGCAATCAGCCCCAGCATTTT,CASRRAVDSNQPQHF
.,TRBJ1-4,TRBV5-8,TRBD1,TGTGCCAGCAGTCGGACAGGGTTCACTAATGAAAAACTGTTTTTT,CASSRTGFTNEKLFF
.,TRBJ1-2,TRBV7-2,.,TGTGCCAGCAGCCATCCGGGAGACTATGGCTACACCTTC,CASSHPGDYGYTF
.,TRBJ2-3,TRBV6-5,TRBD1,TGTGCCAGCAGTTCCGACAGGGGGTATATAGATACGCAGTATTTT,CASSSDRGYIDTQYF
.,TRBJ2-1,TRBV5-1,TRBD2,TGCGCCAGCAGCCCTACGACTAGCGGCACCCTGGGTGAGCAGTTCTTC,CASSPTTSGTLGEQFF
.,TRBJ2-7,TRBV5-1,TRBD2,TGCGCCAGCAGCCTGTTAGCGGGAGACTACGAGCAGTACTTC,CASSLLAGDYEQYF
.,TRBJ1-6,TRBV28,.,TGTGCCAGCAGTTTGGCGGAGAATAATTCACCCCTCCACTTT,CASSLAENNSPLHF
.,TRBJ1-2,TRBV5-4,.,TGTGCCAGCAGCTTGGCGGGCAGGGTGAACTATGGCTACACCTTC,CASSLAGRVNYGYTF
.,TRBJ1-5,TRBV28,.,TGTGCCAGCAGCACCCGGGGCGGGGGCAATCAGCCCCAGCATTTT,CASSTRGGGNQPQHF
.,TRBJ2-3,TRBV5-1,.,TGCGCCAGCAGCTTGTCGCAGGACGGAGGGGATACGCAGTATTTT,CASSLSQDGGDTQYF
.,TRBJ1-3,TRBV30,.,TGTGCCTGGAGTCTAGGCGGTGCCTCTGGAAACACCATATATTTT,CAWSLGGASGNTIYF
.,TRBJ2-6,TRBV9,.,TGTGCCAGCAGCGTAGGTCTCTCTGGGGCCAACGTCCTGACTTTC,CASSVGLSGANVLTF
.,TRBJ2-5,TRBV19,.,TGTGCCAGCGCTCGGTCGGGGACTCAAGAGACCCAGTACTTC,CASARSGTQETQYF
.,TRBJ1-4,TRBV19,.,TGTGCCAGTGGTGCTTGGGGCGAGTATAATGAAAAACTGTTTTTT,CASGAWGEYNEKLFF
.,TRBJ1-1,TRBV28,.,TGTGCCAGCACCCCCCAGGGTGGAGGACGAACTGAAGCTTTCTTT,CASTPQGGGRTEAFF
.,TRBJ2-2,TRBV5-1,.,TGCGCCAGCAGCTTGGTGGGGGCCGGGGAGCTGTTTTTT,CASSLVGAGELFF
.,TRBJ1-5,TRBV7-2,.,TGTGCCAGCAGCTCACAGGGTAGCAATCAGCCCCAGCATTTT,CASSSQGSNQPQHF
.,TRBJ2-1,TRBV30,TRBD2,TGTGCCTGGAGTGACCCTCTAGCGGGGGTATACAATGAGCAGTTCTTC,CAWSDPLAGVYNEQFF
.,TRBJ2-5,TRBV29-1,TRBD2,TGCAGCGTTGCTACTAGCGGGGTTGGAGAGACCCAGTACTTC,CSVATSGVGETQYF
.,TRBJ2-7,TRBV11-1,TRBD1,TGTGCCAGCAGCTTAGAAGGGGACAGCACCTACGAGCAGTACTTC,CASSLEGDSTYEQYF